Described below is a single T cell receptor beta chain sequence and its context. Germline V CDR1 and CDR2: KGHDR, SFDVKD. This CDR3 contains 15 residues. J lost 2 bases, V lost 3 bases, and 4 bases had no gene match. TCRdb keeps only in-frame clones here, not all; method: immunoSEQ multiplex PCR. This table holds about 300,000 clones, approximately 92% found once. The sample originates from a study of blood T cell repertoires in COVID-19. In the study overall: T cells, B-cell-depleted T cells, or PBMCs supplied cDNA or gDNA.

The chain joins TRBV24-1 to TRBJ2-7; 9 bases match TRBD1. The sequenced material came from PBMCs or T cells enriched from blood (not recorded which). The source of this sequence is a woman between 25 and 40 years old who had recovered from COVID-19. The CDR3: CATSDPRTGAYEQYF. For the CDR3, the DNA is TGTGCCACCAGTGATCCAAGGACAGGGGCCTACGAGCAGTACTTC.